This TCR beta chain is from a study of shared clonotypes between healthy human individuals. Study-wide background: Each donor's CD8 memory used one plate, CD8 naive two, each CD4 subset three. Broader study findings: Rarefaction showed that sequencing of sorted subsets was incomplete (despite large depth).

Terminally differentiated effector memory CD45RA+ cells were left out of the naive CD8 fraction, which was CD45RO-negative and positively selected for CCR7. Using about 220 ng DNA, roughly 33,000 T cell genomes, the sorted-subset replicate PCRs were run. Assay used: immunoSEQ multiplex PCR; TCRdb lists only in-frame clones, some missing. Of about 590,000 clones listed, around 95% are singletons. The CDR3 loop spans 15 amino acids. In germline, CDR1 is SGHNT, CDR2 YENEEA. Germline trimming cut 5 bases from V and 10 bases from J; bases unmatched to any gene: 12. On this clone itself: Its target is not known.

This receptor was obtained from a woman aged 30 to 39 in good health. Material: naive CD8+ T cells sorted from blood. The chain links TRBV11-3 to TRBJ2-1; 9 bases are shared with TRBD2. The CDR3 DNA is TGTGCCAGCAGCCACCACGGAATAGCGGGAGAGGAGCAGTTCTTC. It codes for CASSHHGIAGEEQFF.